The present entry profiles one T cell receptor beta chain with its context. This clonotype was seen at least ten times. Its antigen is currently not known. Base qualities are not at hand, and no much larger clone is one base apart. These data are taken from a study of regulatory T cells in long-lasting Graves disease (dated by TCRdb to the early 2020s). About the investigation overall: Persistent Graves' disease was defined as antithyroid drug treatment for over 5 years with persistently positive TSH receptor autoantibodies. Peripheral blood TCR sequencing and RNA sequencing compared persistent Graves' disease patients with newly diagnosed Graves' disease patients. The study was registered as a clinical trial and conducted in China. TCR sequencing covered about 13 persistent and 20 newly diagnosed Graves' disease patients, some 35 samples in total. Persistent Graves' disease patients in the clinical cohort had taken antithyroid drugs for roughly ten years on average.

General study outcomes and caveats: The authors acknowledged the small sample size as a limitation that may reduce accuracy. Because the primary lesion, thyroid tissue, could not be accessed, the study looked at peripheral blood alone. Persistent disease showed preferential use of TRBV28, TRBJ1-2 and TRBJ2-5, whereas newly diagnosed disease favored TRBV20-1 and TRBJ2-1. Persistent patients shared more public clonotypes among themselves (around 2,700) than newly diagnosed patients did (about 1,000). Compared with newly diagnosed patients, persistent Graves' disease patients had lower TCR Shannon entropy and fewer highly expanded clones, which suggests clonal expansion. Only the TCR beta chain was sequenced and analyzed.

Per the publication, the time point label means: persistent/refractory GD, antithyroid drugs over 5 years with positive TRAb. For both TCR sequencing and RNA sequencing, RNA was extracted from PBMCs using TRIzol. Graves' disease was diagnosed according to American Thyroid Association guidelines. Patients were recruited from an endocrinology department in Xi'an, China. Each patient gave about 9.1 milliliters of peripheral blood, collected in an EDTA anticoagulant tube. PBMCs were isolated by Ficoll Paque Plus density gradient separation without further T cell sorting. An Agilent 2100 Bioanalyzer and agarose gel were used to assess RNA quality, and a NanoDrop 2000 was used to measure RNA concentration. Trimming leaves V shorter by 6 bases and J shorter by 6 bases, with the junction holding 7 bases beyond the gene matches. The germline V gene encodes CDR1 KGHSH and CDR2 LQKENI. CDR3 length: 13 amino acids, cysteine to phenylalanine. The entry retains the CDR3 DNA only, 39 bases that are in frame from base 1.

The library was generated by multiplex PCR. TCRdb names Illumina HiSeq 4000 as the instrument used. iRepertoire HTBI primers and Arm-PCR amplification of CDR3 regions were used to construct TCR beta libraries. Before sequencing, the PCR products underwent gel purification. The original methods were these. Gene usage analysis of CDR3 amino acid clonotypes used the roughly 60 TRBV and some 15 TRBJ segments found across samples. COPE and FqMerger were used to merge the filtered high-quality paired reads into contigs. Contigs were aligned with BLAST to IMGT TRBV, TRBD and TRBJ reference genes, and CDR3 was defined per IMGT. Any clonotype with a frequency above 0.1% was counted as a highly expanded clone. Shannon entropy served as the measure of repertoire diversity, while the Gini coefficient captured V-J evenness. A clonotype was considered public if more than one individual shared it. TCRdb's own reprocessing of the public reads used fastp at Q25 and MiXCR and kept productive beta chains. A single entry per CDR3 protein holds the most common genes and DNA from its merged rows. The V and J calls shown here were made by TCRdb, not taken from the authors' results. The sample table contains fewer than 400,000 distinct CDR3 sequences; only one count was recorded for around 20% of them. Less than 35% of the sample lies in the top ten.

The origin of this receptor is a female donor with Graves disease. The material was peripheral blood mononuclear cells (PBMCs), obtained when the disease was refractory, from a patient treated with antithyroid drugs. The rearrangement joined TRBV18 to TRBJ1-2, and TRBD1 matches 7 of the central bases. The CDR3 reads CASSPRDRDGYTF. The DNA sequence is TGTGCCAGCTCCCCGAGGGACAGAGATGGCTACACCTTC.